The 5 T cell receptor beta chains presented below share a single source sample, sequenced in a study of T cell responses to AZD1222 COVID-19 vaccine (dated by TCRdb to 2020 to 2023). Receptor libraries were prepared by the immunoSEQ multiplex PCR assay. TCRdb re-hosts the immuneACCESS table, in-frame sequences only. Its copies lack some clones; in the studies checked, an unresolved V gene accounts for under half of them, and the cause for the rest is not known. Recorded for this sample are some 150,000 clones; 88% of them occurred a single time. The ten top clones hold 3% to 4% of the sample. Taken with the paper, the label for time point translates to: baseline before first vaccination. The sample's treatment or condition, from its label and the paper: meningococcal conjugate vaccine given as trial control. The source material was peripheral blood, sampled on day 0 of MenACWY control vaccination. The receptors originated from an adult in good health.

This clone has only a few counts. V is TRBV2 and J is TRBJ1-5, with D possibly being TRBD1 (6 bases). Deletions cut 8 bases from V and 2 bases from J, with 16 bases between. Germline CDR1 reads SNHLY; CDR2 reads FYNNEI. CDR3 length equals 15 residues. The CDR3: CASGWPGDGNQPQHF. The CDR3 DNA sequence: TGTGCCAGCGGTTGGCCAGGGGATGGCAATCAGCCCCAGCATTTT.

The CDR3 loop reads CASSLKGQGASSYNEQFF. DNA of the CDR3: TGTGCCAGCAGTTTAAAGGGACAGGGGGCATCTTCCTACAATGAGCAGTTCTTC. The chain employs TRBV27 and TRBJ2-1; TRBD1 matches 12 bases. Germline loops: CDR1 MNHEY, CDR2 SMNVEV (reference sequence). V lost 2 bases to trimming and J lost 1 base; unmatched junction nucleotides: 6. The CDR3 spans 18 residues.

The chain carries TRBV27 and TRBJ1-1, with a weak D call TRBD1 (6 bases). The CDR3 is made up of 13 amino acids. Deletions cut 4 bases from V and 6 bases from J, with 12 bases between. Germline-derived CDR1 and CDR2 are MNHEY and SMNVEV (reference sequence). The CDR3 spells CASSSDRRPEAFF. The CDR3 nucleotides read TGTGCCAGCAGTTCTGACAGGCGTCCTGAAGCTTTCTTT.

The rearrangement uses TRBV5-6 and TRBJ2-1, with TRBD2 matching 7 bases. The CDR3 is 17 residues long. Germline V gives CDR1 SGHDT, CDR2 YYEEEE. Unmatched junction bases numbered 14, after V lost 4 bases and J lost 4 bases. The CDR3 bases are TGTGCCAGCAGCGACGAGCCCGGGACTATTTCATACAATGAGCAGTTCTTC. It is translated as CASSDEPGTISYNEQFF.

This clone was observed once. Written as DNA, the CDR3 is TGTGCCAGCAGCTTGACCTACAGGGAGGGCTACGAGCAGTACTTC. Translation: CASSLTYREGYEQYF. The chain couples TRBV5-5 to TRBJ2-7; TRBD2 might be the D (7 bases). Trimming cost V 1 base and J 3 bases, with 14 bases left between them. CDR3 length: 15 residues. Germline V CDR1 and CDR2: SGHKS, YYEKEE (reference sequence). Complete variable domain (other parts from reference TRBV5-5 and TRBJ2-7): DAGVTQSPTHLIKTRGQQVTLRCSPISGHKSVSWYQQVLGQGPQFIFQYYEKEERGRGNFPDRFSARQFPNYSSELNVNALLLGDSALYLCASSLTYREGYEQYFGPGTRLTVT.